This is a list of T cell receptor beta chains from one sample in a study of blood T cells in healthy people across ages. TCRdb re-called the 5' RACE reads with MiXCR, one entry per CDR3 protein. The top ten clones hold 6.5% to 8.5% of a sample with 1,300,000 or so distinct CDR3 sequences, around 59% of them seen once. The sequenced sample was blood. All receptors come from a young man in good health. Both conserved end residues are part of each CDR3. D genes are given only for firm matches. Some rows mark clone size as missing; the rest say once, few, many or name a class of expanded clone.

j_call | clone_size | v_call | d_call | cdr3_aa | cdr3_nt
TRBJ2-7 | NA | TRBV7-8 | TRBD2 | CASSSIYGTRAEQYF | TGTGCCAGCAGCTCAATATACGGGACTAGAGCCGAGCAGTACTTC
TRBJ2-3 | NA | TRBV5-1 | TRBD2 | CASSLTSGGASDTQYF | TGCGCCAGCAGCTTGACAAGCGGGGGGGCTTCAGATACGCAGTATTTT
TRBJ2-7 | NA | TRBV27 | NA | CASSPVDPWRYEQYF | TGTGCCAGCAGTCCTGTGGACCCTTGGAGATACGAGCAGTACTTC
TRBJ2-7 | few | TRBV5-1 | NA | CASSLYAERLREQYF | TGCGCCAGCAGCTTGTATGCGGAGCGTCTCAGAGAGCAGTACTTC
TRBJ2-3 | few | TRBV7-9 | NA | CASSLFGGTGTDTQYF | TGTGCCAGCAGCTTATTCGGCGGGACTGGCACAGATACGCAGTATTTT
TRBJ2-7 | NA | TRBV2 | NA | CASSEGVGQYF | TGTGCCAGCAGTGAAGGTGTAGGGCAGTACTTC
TRBJ1-2 | once | TRBV12-3/TRBV12-4 | NA | CASGPNGGIYGYTF | TGTGCCAGCGGCCCCAATGGAGGGATCTATGGCTACACCTTC
TRBJ2-7 | NA | TRBV27 | TRBD1 | CASSPQGVMVYEQYF | TGTGCCAGCAGTCCGCAGGGGGTGATGGTCTACGAGCAGTACTTC
TRBJ2-3 | NA | TRBV4-1 | TRBD1 | CASSQRQGAEDTQYF | TGCGCCAGCAGCCAAAGACAGGGGGCGGAAGATACGCAGTATTTT
TRBJ2-3 | NA | TRBV20-1 | NA | CSARPTSTDTQYF | TGCAGTGCTAGACCCACTAGCACAGATACGCAGTATTTT
TRBJ2-5 | NA | TRBV6-2/TRBV6-3 | NA | CATGRGARSSETQYF | TGTGCCACCGGTCGAGGGGCCCGGAGTTCGGAGACCCAGTACTTC
TRBJ2-3 | few | TRBV7-2 | TRBD2 | CASSPSGKDTQYF | TGTGCCAGCTCCCCTAGCGGGAAAGATACGCAGTATTTT
TRBJ2-7 | NA | TRBV27 | TRBD1 | CASSLTALTGLSSYEQYF | TGTGCCAGCAGTTTAACGGCCCTGACAGGGTTAAGCTCCTACGAGCAGTACTTC
TRBJ2-1 | NA | TRBV7-2 | TRBD1 | CASSPGRGPYNEQFF | TGTGCCAGCAGCCCCGGCAGGGGGCCCTACAATGAGCAGTTCTTC
TRBJ1-2 | few | TRBV2 | TRBD1 | CASSGDRVYGYTF | TGTGCCAGCAGTGGGGACAGGGTATATGGCTACACCTTC
TRBJ2-4 | NA | TRBV12-5 | TRBD1 | CASGSGTGAIQYF | TGTGCTAGTGGTTCCGGGACAGGGGCCATTCAGTACTTC
TRBJ1-2 | NA | TRBV12-3/TRBV12-4 | NA | CASSFERGTGYTF | TGTGCCAGCAGTTTTGAACGGGGCACTGGCTACACCTTC
TRBJ2-5 | NA | TRBV29-1 | NA | CSKPRAETQYF | TGCAGCAAACCCAGGGCAGAGACCCAGTACTTC
TRBJ2-3 | NA | TRBV7-9 | TRBD2 | CASRHTSGGATDTQYF | TGTGCCAGCAGGCATACTAGCGGGGGTGCGACAGATACGCAGTATTTT
TRBJ2-1 | NA | TRBV16 | NA | CASSQWRVGSSYEQFF | TGTGCCAGCAGCCAATGGCGGGTTGGCAGTTCCTACGAGCAGTTCTTC
TRBJ2-5 | NA | TRBV6-6 | TRBD1 | CASSIGQGRETQYF | TGTGCCAGCAGCATTGGACAGGGAAGGGAGACCCAGTACTTC
TRBJ1-2 | NA | TRBV6-4 | NA | CASSDTNVARGYGYTF | TGTGCCAGCAGTGACACAAACGTAGCCCGGGGCTATGGCTACACCTTC
TRBJ2-5 | NA | TRBV11-2 | NA | CASSLMNQETQYF | TGTGCCAGCAGCTTAATGAACCAAGAGACCCAGTACTTC
TRBJ2-7 | NA | TRBV5-1 | NA | CASSLTLSGTLPDEQYF | TGCGCCAGCAGCCTTACCCTTTCCGGGACATTACCCGACGAGCAGTACTTC
TRBJ1-2 | NA | TRBV5-1 | NA | CASTHPSGNYGYTF | TGCGCCAGCACCCACCCGTCAGGGAACTATGGCTACACCTTC
TRBJ2-3 | NA | TRBV19 | NA | CASSIGHEGAQYF | TGTGCCAGTAGTATTGGCCATGAAGGGGCGCAGTATTTT
TRBJ2-1 | few | TRBV29-1 | NA | CSVSRVMGDEQFF | TGCAGCGTAAGTCGGGTGATGGGGGATGAGCAGTTCTTC
TRBJ2-5 | NA | TRBV7-8 | NA | CASSHPRGQGETQYF | TGTGCCAGCAGTCACCCCCGGGGGCAGGGGGAGACCCAGTACTTC
TRBJ2-3 | NA | TRBV7-9 | NA | CASSPYRGATDTQYF | TGTGCCAGCAGCCCCTATCGAGGGGCCACAGATACGCAGTATTTT
TRBJ2-2 | few | TRBV4-3 | TRBD1 | CASSENRGSGELFF | TGCGCCAGCAGCGAGAACAGGGGGTCTGGGGAGCTGTTTTTT
TRBJ2-3 | once | TRBV9 | NA | CASSVGPTSPDTQYF | TGTGCCAGCAGCGTAGGTCCCACTAGTCCAGATACGCAGTATTTT